The sequence of this TCR beta chain was determined in a study of blood T cell repertoires in COVID-19. Between the trimmed V and J ends, which lost 5 bases and 2 bases, there was a span of 9 bases. This CDR3 is 13 amino acids long. CDR1 SNHLY and CDR2 FYNNEI come from the germline V gene. The assay was immunoSEQ multiplex PCR, and TCRdb's table has in-frame clones only and misses some. The data hold 250,000 to 300,000 clones, with around 83% observed a single time. Participants had their cohort set by participant-reported clinical history. Sequencing was performed on PBMCs or T cells enriched from blood (not recorded which). The chain is built from TRBV2 and TRBJ2-5; perhaps TRBD2 as D (6 bases). The receptor comes from a woman between 45 and 65 years old who had been exposed to COVID-19. CDR3 in DNA: TGTGCCAGCAGTTCTAGCGAACAAGAGACCCAGTACTTC. Translated: CASSSSEQETQYF.